This TCR beta chain was observed in a study of shared clonotypes between healthy human individuals. Whole-study findings and limits: The genetic and exposure-history diversity represented was limited by few donors.

Using immunoSEQ multiplex PCR, the repertoire was profiled, and TCRdb retains in-frame clones only, with some absent. The table records 1.5 million to 2.5 million clones, about 95% of them present only once. Positively selected for CCR7, the CD45RO-negative cells used as naive CD8 cells excluded terminally differentiated effector memory CD45RA+ cells. The germline V gene has CDR1 SQVTM and CDR2 ANQGSEA. This CDR3 has 12 amino acids. Trimming shortened V by 4 bases and J by 5 bases, and 11 bases separated the two germline ends. With respect to this clone: Its target is unknown. Additional DNA sequences in this sample encode the identical CDR3.

V is TRBV29-1 and J is TRBJ1-1; no reliable D call. Sequencing was performed on naive CD8+ T cells sorted from blood. This receptor was obtained from a man younger than 35 in good health. CDR3 region: CSVVPGGTEAFF. The CDR3 DNA follows: TGCAGCGTTGTTCCGGGTGGGACTGAAGCTTTCTTT.